This TCR beta chain derives from a study of control samples from healthy donors and cancer patients. Using immunoSEQ multiplex PCR, the repertoire was profiled, and TCRdb retains in-frame clones only, with some absent. The sample lists approximately 40,000 clones; more than 85% were seen once. The receptor was derived from a woman aged 50 to 60 in good health. The sample taken for sequencing was blood.

Here the CDR3 reads CASRTVSGGHGYTF. CDR3 sequence (DNA): TGTGCCAGTAGGACCGTCTCAGGGGGCCATGGCTACACCTTC. The rearrangement uses TRBV19 and TRBJ1-2; 8 bases line up with TRBD1. V shed 6 bases and J 6 bases; nucleotides not matched to a gene: 9. CDR1 is LNHDA and CDR2 is SQIVND in the germline V gene (reference sequence). The CDR3 sequence is 14 residues long. The whole variable domain, filled in from reference TRBV19 and TRBJ1-2, reads DGGITQSPKYLFRKEGQNVTLSCEQNLNHDAMYWYRQDPGQGLRLIYYSQIVNDFQKGDIAEGYSVSREKKESFPLTVTSAQKNPTAFYLCASRTVSGGHGYTFGSGTRLTVV.